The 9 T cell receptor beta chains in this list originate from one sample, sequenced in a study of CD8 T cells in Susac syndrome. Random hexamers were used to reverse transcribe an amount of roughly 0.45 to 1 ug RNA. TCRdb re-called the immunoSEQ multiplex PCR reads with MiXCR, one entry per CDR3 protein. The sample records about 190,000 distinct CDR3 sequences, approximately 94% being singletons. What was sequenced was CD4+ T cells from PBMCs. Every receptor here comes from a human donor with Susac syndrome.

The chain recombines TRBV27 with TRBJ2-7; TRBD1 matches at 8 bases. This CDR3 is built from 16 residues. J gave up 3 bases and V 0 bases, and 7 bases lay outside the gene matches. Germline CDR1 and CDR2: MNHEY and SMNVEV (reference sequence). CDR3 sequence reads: CASSLSLGTGLYEQYF. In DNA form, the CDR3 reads TGTGCCAGCAGTTTATCGTTGGGGACAGGCCTCTACGAGCAGTACTTC.

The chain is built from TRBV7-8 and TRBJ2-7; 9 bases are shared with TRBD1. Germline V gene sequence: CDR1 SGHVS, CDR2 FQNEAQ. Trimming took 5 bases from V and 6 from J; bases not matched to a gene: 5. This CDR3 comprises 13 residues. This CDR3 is CASSPLDRGEQYF. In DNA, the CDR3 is TGTGCCAGCAGCCCGCTGGACAGGGGCGAGCAGTACTTC.

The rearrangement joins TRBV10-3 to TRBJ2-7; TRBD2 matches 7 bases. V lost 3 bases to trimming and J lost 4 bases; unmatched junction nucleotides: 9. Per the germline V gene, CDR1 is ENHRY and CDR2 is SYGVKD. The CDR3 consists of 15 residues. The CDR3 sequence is CAISDSGLGGYEQYF. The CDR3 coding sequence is TGTGCCATCAGTGACTCCGGACTAGGCGGATACGAGCAGTACTTC.

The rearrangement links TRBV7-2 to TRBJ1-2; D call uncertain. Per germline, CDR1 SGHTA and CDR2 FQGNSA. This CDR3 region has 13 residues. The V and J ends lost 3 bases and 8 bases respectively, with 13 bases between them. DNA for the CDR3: TGTGCCAGCAGCTTCGACGGATCGGGGGGCTACACCTTC. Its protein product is CASSFDGSGGYTF.

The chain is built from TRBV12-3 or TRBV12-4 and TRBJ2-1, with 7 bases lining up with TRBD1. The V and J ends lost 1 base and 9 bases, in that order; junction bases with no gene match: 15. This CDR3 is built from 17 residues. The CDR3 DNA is TGTGCCAGCAGTTTAGGGACGAGACGGATACAGGGGAGTGAGCAGTTCTTC. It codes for CASSLGTRRIQGSEQFF.

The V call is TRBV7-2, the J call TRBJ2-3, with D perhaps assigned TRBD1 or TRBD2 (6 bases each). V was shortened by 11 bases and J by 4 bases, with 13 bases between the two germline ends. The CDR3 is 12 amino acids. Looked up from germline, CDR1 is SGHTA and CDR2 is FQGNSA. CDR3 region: CAGSRGPDTQYF. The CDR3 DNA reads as TGTGCCGGCTCTCGGGGGCCAGATACGCAGTATTTT.

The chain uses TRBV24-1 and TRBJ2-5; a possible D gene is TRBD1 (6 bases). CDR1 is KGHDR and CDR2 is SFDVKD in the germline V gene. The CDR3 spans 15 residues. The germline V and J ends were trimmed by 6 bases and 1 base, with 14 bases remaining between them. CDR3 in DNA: TGTGCCACCAGTCAATGGGGGCGAATCCAAGAGACCCAGTACTTC. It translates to CATSQWGRIQETQYF.

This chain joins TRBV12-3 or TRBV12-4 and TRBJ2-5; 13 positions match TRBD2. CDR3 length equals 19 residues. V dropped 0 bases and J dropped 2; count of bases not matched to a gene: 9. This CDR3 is CASSLAKGLAGLPQETQYF. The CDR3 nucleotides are TGTGCCAGCAGTTTAGCGAAGGGACTAGCGGGGTTACCGCAAGAGACCCAGTACTTC.

The CDR3 DNA reads TGTGCCAGCAGCTCGGGACTAGCGGCTAGCACAGATACGCAGTATTTT. This encodes CASSSGLAASTDTQYF. The chain couples TRBV7-9 to TRBJ2-3; 11 nucleotides agree with TRBD2. Germline CDR1 and CDR2: SEHNR and FQNEAQ (reference sequence). The CDR3 covers 16 residues. V gave up 4 bases and J gave up 0 bases; unmatched junction bases: 3.